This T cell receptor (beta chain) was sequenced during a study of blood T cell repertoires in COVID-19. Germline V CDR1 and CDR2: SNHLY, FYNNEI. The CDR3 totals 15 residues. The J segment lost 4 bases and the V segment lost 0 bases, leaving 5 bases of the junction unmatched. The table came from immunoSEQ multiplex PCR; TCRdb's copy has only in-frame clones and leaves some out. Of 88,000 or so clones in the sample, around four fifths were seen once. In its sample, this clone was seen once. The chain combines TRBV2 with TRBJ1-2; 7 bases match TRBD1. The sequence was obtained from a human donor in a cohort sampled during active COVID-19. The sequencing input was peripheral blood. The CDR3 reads CASSEAQGGLYGYTF. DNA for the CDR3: TGTGCCAGCAGTGAAGCGCAGGGGGGCCTCTATGGCTACACCTTC.